The source of this TCR beta chain is a study of T cell repertoires in Merkel cell carcinoma (dated by TCRdb to between 2018 and 2021). Background on the whole study: Patients who had received intralesional immunotherapy or systemic immune checkpoint blockade prior to the biopsy were excluded. To be included, a subject needed both a diagnosis of MCPyV-positive Merkel cell carcinoma and tumor-infiltrating lymphocytes that had been successfully expanded in vitro. Tetramer sorting, cloning and paired TCR sequencing of expanded tumor-infiltrating lymphocytes were first used to define MCPyV-specific clonotypes. Overall study results and their limits: No normal tissue biopsies were studied.

On this clone itself: Its antigen remains unidentified. No qualities accompany the bases; no much larger clone lies one base away.

Per the germline V gene (reference sequence), SGHNT is the CDR1 and YYREEE is the CDR2. V gives up 0 bases and J gives up 0 bases, and the segment between their germline ends measures 6 bases. The CDR3 spans 15 residues, from the cysteine through the phenylalanine. Solely the CDR3 DNA is kept, with 45 bases framed from the first base. The immunoSEQ assay was used both to sequence TRB CDR3 from tumor genomic DNA and to process the resulting data. Imported from immuneACCESS, the table was reduced by TCRdb to in-frame sequences with V and J called. These copies leave out some clones; in studies compared against another copy, an unresolved V gene accounts for under half, and the cause of the remainder is not known. The sample yields roughly 14,000 clones; approximately 80% were counted once. Together, the top ten hold 17% of the sample. Each study subject had MCPyV-positive Merkel cell carcinoma confirmed by biopsy and had serum antibodies to T-antigen that tested positive. A handful of adjacent 10-micron frozen tumor sections were used for genomic DNA extraction without cell sorting or culture. Roughly 5 x 5 x 5 mm of tumor biopsy tissue was frozen in optimal cutting temperature compound. In the frozen biopsy, scout sections stained with hematoxylin and eosin confirmed abundant Merkel cell carcinoma and infiltrating cells.

The sample comprised tumor tissue. This clonotype originated in an adult with Merkel cell carcinoma. The chain couples TRBV5-4 to TRBJ2-2; 5 matching bases give a weak D call of TRBD2. The bases read TGTGCCAGCAGCTTGGAGAGGGCGAACACCGGGGAGCTGTTTTTT. Translated, it gives CASSLERANTGELFF. When the CDR3 is completed using the reference TRBV5-4 and TRBJ2-2 genes on either side, the full variable domain is ETGVTQSPTHLIKTRGQQVTLRCSSQSGHNTVSWYQQALGQGPQFIFQYYREEENGRGNFPPRFSGLQFPNYSSELNVNALELDDSALYLCASSLERANTGELFFGEGSRLTVL.